These T cell receptor beta chains were read from a single sample in a study of blood T cells in healthy people across ages. Via MiXCR, TCRdb re-called the 5' RACE reads, giving one row per CDR3 protein. The table lists about 1.4 million distinct CDR3 sequences, almost 60% of them singletons. The sample consisted of blood. The receptors shown here come from a man younger than 35 in good health. The conserved cysteine and the conserved F or W are not part of the CDR3 here. Clone sizes are given selectively: once, few, many, or a class where the clone is expanded.

CDR3 length,clone size,J gene,V gene,CDR3 protein
12,once,TRBJ2-7,TRBV10-3,AIRNDGSHYEQY
13,few,TRBJ2-1,TRBV7-9,ASSLFRTSVDEQF
14,.,TRBJ2-7,TRBV10-1,ASSESSGVYSYEQY
10,.,TRBJ2-5,TRBV28,ASWTSGETQY
16,.,TRBJ2-1,TRBV11-2,ASSLTLGRTSGGYEQF
12,few,TRBJ1-3,TRBV5-1,ASRQGGSGNTIY
10,few,TRBJ2-1,TRBV29-1,SVRRQDNEQF
13,.,TRBJ1-4,TRBV5-1,ASSLAERVGEKLF
15,.,TRBJ2-7,TRBV6-5,ASSSPLRGDWSYEQY
14,.,TRBJ2-3,TRBV10-3,AISDSMLRGGHTQY
11,.,TRBJ2-1,TRBV2,ASLASERHEQF
12,few,TRBJ2-7,TRBV4-3,ASSLTSGGAEQY
12,few,TRBJ1-2,TRBV27,ASYPLSGDYGYT
12,.,TRBJ2-3,TRBV12-3/TRBV12-4,ASSLKTGTDTQY
11,.,TRBJ1-6,TRBV5-6,ASSLAGETPLH
11,.,TRBJ2-5,TRBV7-9,ASSPWDQETQY
11,.,TRBJ1-6,TRBV20-1,SAKGQENSPLH
12,.,TRBJ1-1,TRBV6-5,ASSYRELNTEAF
13,.,.,TRBV5-6,ASSLEPRGAYEQY
13,once,TRBJ2-2,TRBV5-1,ASSPGTNNTGELF
11,.,TRBJ1-2,TRBV7-2,ASSLPINYGYT
13,few,TRBJ2-7,TRBV7-2,ASSTLASGQREQY
14,.,TRBJ2-7,TRBV28,ASTGLPRESSYEQY
12,.,TRBJ2-7,TRBV27,ASSPDQSKYEQY
9,.,TRBJ2-1,TRBV20-1,SATRDYSQF
11,few,TRBJ2-7,TRBV29-1,SVSHGGVYEQY
14,.,TRBJ2-7,TRBV4-2,ASSQDSTSLSYEQY
13,.,TRBJ1-1,TRBV7-9,ASSRTGNLNTEAF
12,.,TRBJ1-2,TRBV27,ASRTLFATEGYT
17,once,TRBJ2-1,TRBV27,ASSLSGWSTSGGGNEQF
13,few,TRBJ2-5,TRBV10-3,AISTVGTSRETQY
16,.,TRBJ2-4,TRBV12-3/TRBV12-4,ASSLAFLQGAGKNIQY